Following are 16 T cell receptor beta chains from one sample sequenced in a study of CD4 and CD8 cells across lung adenocarcinoma regions. TCRdb recomputed calls from the PCR reads with MiXCR, one row per CDR3 protein. Of 3,000 to 4,000 distinct CDR3 sequences in the sample, 64% were seen once. Sequencing used CD4+ T cells from the margin of a lung tumor. The receptors shown here come from a female donor with lung adenocarcinoma. The CD4 and CD8 labels of this study may be unreliable.

The V call is TRBV6-1, the J call TRBJ2-6; weak D call: TRBD1 (6 bases). There are 18 residues in the CDR3. V was pared by 4 bases and J by 2 bases, with 18 bases between. CDR1 and CDR2 (germline): MNHNS, SASEGT. Here the CDR3 reads CASSVLSGARAGANVLTF. CDR3 nucleotides: TGTGCCAGCAGTGTTCTGTCAGGGGCCAGAGCTGGGGCCAACGTCCTGACTTTC.

The sample holds a few counts of this clonotype. The V gene is TRBV6-1, the J gene TRBJ2-1; 12 bases are a match to TRBD2. CDR3 size: 14 residues. V was clipped by 4 bases and J by 13 bases; unmatched bases: 8. CDR1 and CDR2 (germline): MNHNS, SASEGT. In DNA form, the CDR3 reads TGTGCCAGCAGTGTGACTAGCGGGAGTGCAGCCCAGTTCTTC. Its protein is CASSVTSGSAAQFF.

The V call is TRBV27, the J call TRBJ2-2; D is unresolved. V was pared by 5 bases and J by 0 bases, with 4 bases between. There are 13 residues in the CDR3. CDR1 is MNHEY and CDR2 is SMNVEV in the germline V gene (reference sequence). The CDR3 reads CASSPSNTGELFF. CDR3 coding DNA: TGTGCCAGCAGTCCTTCGAACACCGGGGAGCTGTTTTTT.

About this clonotype itself: An end of the junction does not agree with germline; a read error may underlie this. The rearrangement links TRBV6-1 to TRBJ2-5; 7 bases map to TRBD2. Germline CDR1 reads MNHNS; CDR2 reads SASEGT. The CDR3 contains 13 residues. In DNA, the CDR3 is TGTGCCAGCAGCCGTGCAGGGAGGGAGACGCAGTACTTC. Translating gives CASSRAGRETQYF.

The V and J genes are TRBV6-1 and TRBJ1-2; D is unclear. The length of the CDR3 is 13 residues. V lost 7 bases and J lost 4, with 13 bases in between. From germline, CDR1 is MNHNS and CDR2 SASEGT. The CDR3 protein is CASTAIVGYGYTF. The CDR3 DNA follows: TGTGCCAGCACCGCAATCGTAGGCTATGGCTACACCTTC.

The V gene is TRBV6-1, the J gene TRBJ2-1; 10 positions agree with TRBD2. With 8 bases clipped from V and 9 bases from J, the junction kept 7 bases outside the gene matches. The CDR3 runs to 13 residues. Germline V gene lookup returns CDR1 MNHNS and CDR2 SASEGT. This CDR3 reads CASGLAGDSEQFF. The CDR3 nucleotides read TGTGCCAGCGGGCTAGCGGGAGACTCTGAGCAGTTCTTC.

This clonotype was detected a few times. The chain links TRBV7-2 to TRBJ2-7, with D unclear. V lost 1 base, J lost 0 bases, and 13 bases lay in between. The length of the CDR3 is 16 residues. Germline assignment: CDR1 SGHTA and CDR2 FQGNSA. The CDR3 reads CASSLEWVLTSYEQYF. The CDR3 bases are TGTGCCAGCAGCTTAGAATGGGTCCTGACCTCCTACGAGCAGTACTTC.

CDR3 sequence (DNA): TGTGCCAGCAGTTTGACCCGGAAAGGCGGGGAGCTGTTTTTT. Translating it yields CASSLTRKGGELFF. The chain is built from TRBV12-3 or TRBV12-4 and TRBJ2-2; D gene ambiguous. V lost 3 bases, J lost 7 bases, and 12 bases lay in between. This CDR3 is built from 14 residues.

V and J are TRBV6-1 and TRBJ2-6; D unclear. The CDR3 is 14 residues long. V gave up 8 bases and J gave up 0 bases, with 8 bases separating them. CDR1 is MNHNS, CDR2 SASEGT, per germline. The CDR3 nucleotides are TGTGCCAGCGGGCAGAACTCTGGGGCCAACGTCCTGACTTTC. Translating it yields CASGQNSGANVLTF.

The rearrangement joins TRBV11-3 to TRBJ2-5, with 8 nucleotides matching TRBD2. CDR3 length: 18 amino acids. After removal of 5 bases from V and 11 bases from J, the junction contained 25 bases not matched to a gene. Germline CDR1 is SGHNT and CDR2 is YENEEA. Here the CDR3 DNA reads TGTGCCAGCAGCCCTCGTCAGGCGGTAGCGGGATCCCCTTGGGAGCAGTACTTC. Its translation is CASSPRQAVAGSPWEQYF.

The V and J genes are TRBV25-1 and TRBJ2-5, with a weak D call TRBD2 (5 bases). Trimming pared 4 bases from V and 2 bases from J, leaving 11 bases between. This CDR3 contains 14 residues. Germline lookup yields CDR1 MGHDK and CDR2 SYGVNS. CDR3 nucleotide sequence: TGTGCCAGCAGTGTAGGTGCGGGTCAAGAGACCCAGTACTTC. Encoded protein: CASSVGAGQETQYF.

This rearrangement joins TRBV10-1 to TRBJ2-5, with D unclear. TRBJ2-7 explains the end of the DNA better; the J call may be wrong. Germline V gives CDR1 WNHNN, CDR2 SYGVQD (reference sequence). This CDR3 has 14 amino acids. The DNA for the CDR3 is TGCGCCAGCAGTGAGGAGGCGATCTCCTACGAGCAGTACTTC. It codes for CASSEEAISYEQYF.

The rearrangement joins TRBV6-1 to TRBJ2-1; 10 bases are a match to TRBD2. The J call may not be correct, given that the DNA end is closer to TRBJ2-7. Germline lookup yields CDR1 MNHNS and CDR2 SASEGT. The CDR3 length is 16 residues. The CDR3 DNA sequence: TGTGCCAGCATGTCGGGTCTAGCGGGAGATTTGGGTGAGCAGTACTTC. This encodes CASMSGLAGDLGEQYF.

This clonotype was detected a few times. CDR3 sequence (DNA): TGTGCCAGCAGGGCCAATGAGCTGTTTTTT. As protein: CASRANELFF. The chain links TRBV6-1 to TRBJ2-1; D remains ambiguous. The J call is doubtful: the DNA matches TRBJ2-2 better. CDR1 is MNHNS and CDR2 is SASEGT in the germline V gene. The CDR3 loop spans 10 amino acids.

This clonotype is medium-sized in the sample. The CDR3 DNA is TGTGCCAGCAGTGAAGTTCCGACAGGGCAGGGCAAAAATGAGCAGTTCTTC. It encodes CASSEVPTGQGKNEQFF. The chain couples TRBV6-1 to TRBJ2-1, with 7 positions matching TRBD1. Germline trimming cut 1 base from V and 7 bases from J; bases unmatched to any gene: 13. This CDR3 spans 17 amino acids. The germline V gene encodes CDR1 MNHNS and CDR2 SASEGT.

This clonotype was seen a single time. This sequence joins TRBV6-1 and TRBJ2-2, with TRBD2 identical over 14 bases. V dropped 5 bases and J dropped 3; count of bases not matched to a gene: 2. This CDR3 region has 16 residues. Germline V gene sequence: CDR1 MNHNS, CDR2 SASEGT. The CDR3, as DNA: TGTGCCAGCAGTATGGGACTAGCGGGGGACACCGGGGAGCTGTTTTTT. Its protein product is CASSMGLAGDTGELFF.